These T cell receptor beta chains were read from a single sample in a study of graft-versus-host responses after intestinal transplantation. Antigens for these TCRs are unknown. Sequenced by immunoSEQ multiplex PCR; TCRdb stores in-frame clones only, minus some. This sample yields 75,000 to 100,000 clones, of which roughly 91% are seen a single time; about 0.18% belongs to the top ten. The input for sequencing was unstimulated CD4+ T cells sorted from spleen or lymph node cells, taken before transplant. The receptors originated from a human donor who was the organ donor for an intestinal transplant. CDR3s include the opening cysteine and the closing phenylalanine or tryptophan. D genes are given only for firm matches. Not every row has a clone size; where given, it reads once, few, many or a size class.

TRBD1 TRBJ1-1 NA 14 TRBV28 CASSGGQVNTEAFF TGTGCCAGCAGCGGGGGACAGGTAAACACTGAAGCTTTCTTT
NA TRBJ2-1 NA 12 TRBV7-2 CAWAATYNEQFF TGTGCTTGGGCTGCAACCTACAATGAGCAGTTCTTC
TRBD2 TRBJ2-6 once 17 TRBV5-1 CASSQTSAASGANVLTF TGCGCCAGCAGCCAGACTAGCGCGGCCTCTGGGGCCAACGTCCTGACTTTC
NA TRBJ2-1 NA 12 TRBV4-2 CASSHPGGEQFF TGTGCCAGCAGTCACCCCGGGGGTGAGCAGTTCTTC
NA TRBJ1-2 NA 18 TRBV4-1 CASSQDTPWAGSDYGYTF TGCGCCAGCAGCCAAGATACCCCGTGGGCGGGGAGCGACTATGGCTACACCTTC
NA TRBJ1-1 few 15 TRBV5-1 CASSFAGTLNTEAFF TGCGCCAGCAGCTTCGCAGGGACACTTAACACTGAAGCTTTCTTT
NA TRBJ1-6 few 15 TRBV27 CASSWDNSYNSPLHF TGTGCCAGCAGTTGGGACAACTCCTATAATTCACCCCTCCACTTT
TRBD1 TRBJ1-1 NA 12 TRBV5-4 CASSIRQGVAFF TGTGCCAGCAGCATAAGACAGGGGGTAGCTTTCTTT
NA TRBJ1-5 NA 13 TRBV11-2 CASSLKGNQPQHF TGTGCCAGCAGCTTAAAGGGGAATCAGCCCCAGCATTTT
TRBD1 TRBJ1-5 NA 16 TRBV6-6 CASSNAPTGGRQPQHF TGTGCCAGCAGTAACGCCCCGACAGGGGGGCGTCAGCCCCAGCATTTT
NA TRBJ2-4 NA 16 TRBV4-3 CASSQEFRGLGNIQYF TGCGCCAGCAGCCAAGAATTTCGAGGGTTGGGAAACATTCAGTACTTC
NA TRBJ1-2 NA 13 TRBV5-4 CASSLGQLNGYTF TGTGCCAGCAGCTTGGGGCAGTTGAATGGCTACACCTTC
NA TRBJ1-6 few 16 TRBV9 CASSATGGDTGAPLHF TGTGCCAGCAGCGCCACTGGGGGGGATACGGGGGCACCCCTCCACTTT
NA TRBJ2-3 NA 14 TRBV29-1 CSVERPGVRDTQYF TGCAGCGTTGAGCGCCCGGGGGTAAGGGATACGCAGTATTTT
TRBD1 TRBJ1-1 NA 15 TRBV6-6 CASSYVRGRNTEAFF TGTGCCAGCAGTTACGTGAGGGGGCGGAACACTGAAGCTTTCTTT
TRBD1 TRBJ1-1 NA 16 TRBV18 CASSLRQGGLNTEAFF TGTGCCAGCTCACTACGACAGGGGGGCCTGAACACTGAAGCTTTCTTT
NA TRBJ1-5 NA 15 TRBV19 CASSIDRSSNQPQHF TGTGCCAGTAGTATCGACAGGTCTAGCAATCAGCCCCAGCATTTT
TRBD1 TRBJ2-7 NA 15 TRBV7-2 CASSLYADRAYEQYF TGTGCCAGCAGCTTATATGCGGACAGGGCTTACGAGCAGTACTTC
NA TRBJ1-3 few 14 TRBV5-1 CASSSTVPGNTIYF TGCGCCAGCAGCTCGACAGTACCCGGAAACACCATATATTTT
NA TRBJ1-2 NA 11 TRBV30 CAWTANYGYTF TGTGCCTGGACAGCTAACTATGGCTACACCTTC
NA TRBJ1-2 NA 17 TRBV7-2 CASSLITGMLANYGYTF TGTGCCAGCAGCTTAATAACAGGGATGTTAGCTAACTATGGCTACACCTTC
NA TRBJ1-2 once 15 TRBV6-1 CASSERGRAGDGYTF TGTGCCAGCAGTGAGAGGGGCAGGGCGGGAGATGGCTACACCTTC
NA TRBJ2-7 NA 15 TRBV10-3 CAISETPGSSYEQYF TGTGCCATCAGTGAGACACCCGGGAGCTCCTACGAGCAGTACTTC
TRBD2 TRBJ2-7 few 15 TRBV28 CASSPTSGGSYEQYF TGTGCCAGCAGTCCCACTAGCGGGGGCTCCTACGAGCAGTACTTC
NA TRBJ1-1 NA 14 TRBV19 CASSIGPWAAEAFF TGTGCCAGTAGTATAGGCCCTTGGGCAGCTGAAGCTTTCTTT
TRBD1 TRBJ2-2 NA 14 TRBV7-9 CASSRDRGIGELFF TGTGCCAGCAGCCGGGACAGGGGAATCGGGGAGCTGTTTTTT
NA TRBJ1-5 NA 13 TRBV6-4 CASMRVQGQPQHF TGTGCCAGCATGAGGGTACAGGGTCAGCCCCAGCATTTT
TRBD1 TRBJ1-5 NA 18 TRBV4-2 CASSQEIGAGGRNQPQHF TGTGCCAGCAGCCAAGAGATAGGGGCAGGGGGGCGCAATCAGCCCCAGCATTTT
TRBD1 TRBJ1-2 NA 16 TRBV28 CASSPTTGGANYGYTF TGTGCCAGCAGCCCGACAACAGGGGGCGCTAACTATGGCTACACCTTC
TRBD1 TRBJ1-4 NA 15 TRBV5-4 CASSFRDSGNEKLFF TGTGCCAGCAGCTTCCGGGACAGTGGTAATGAAAAACTGTTTTTT
NA TRBJ2-7 NA 13 TRBV6-5 CASSPRNIYEQYF TGTGCCAGCTCTCCCCGTAATATTTACGAGCAGTACTTC
TRBD1 TRBJ2-7 NA 13 TRBV11-2 CASSSRTGGEQYF TGTGCCAGCAGCTCCCGGACAGGGGGCGAGCAGTACTTC
TRBD1 TRBJ1-2 NA 14 TRBV6-1 CASSKIGTGDGYTF TGTGCCAGCAGCAAAATTGGGACAGGAGATGGCTACACCTTC
TRBD2 TRBJ2-1 NA 15 TRBV4-2 CASSQERGGYNEQFF TGTGCCAGCAGCCAAGAGCGGGGGGGCTACAATGAGCAGTTCTTC
TRBD2 TRBJ2-1 NA 14 TRBV27 CASGLTMRGNEQFF TGTGCCAGCGGCCTGACTATGCGGGGGAATGAGCAGTTCTTC
TRBD2 TRBJ2-1 NA 13 TRBV27 CASSTSAYNEQFF TGTGCCAGCAGTACTAGCGCCTACAATGAGCAGTTCTTC
NA TRBJ1-3 NA 14 TRBV7-2 CASSPKSRGNTIYF TGTGCCAGCAGCCCCAAGTCCAGGGGAAACACCATATATTTT
NA TRBJ2-4 NA 15 TRBV15 CATSRPGLAKNIQYF TGTGCCACCAGCAGACCGGGACTAGCCAAAAACATTCAGTACTTC
NA TRBJ1-3 NA 14 TRBV6-6 CASRHRDSGNTIYF TGTGCCAGCAGGCACAGGGACTCTGGAAACACCATATATTTT
TRBD2 TRBJ2-3 NA 14 TRBV2 CASSERGWTDTQYF TGTGCCAGCAGCGAGCGGGGATGGACAGATACGCAGTATTTT
TRBD2 TRBJ2-2 NA 17 TRBV7-3 CASSLTFGRGGGRELFF TGTGCCAGCAGCTTAACGTTCGGTCGGGGGGGAGGCCGGGAGCTGTTTTTT
NA TRBJ2-1 NA 13 TRBV4-1 CASSYATGNEQFF TGCGCCAGCAGTTACGCGACTGGCAATGAGCAGTTCTTC
NA TRBJ1-1 NA 15 TRBV5-1 CASSATQGLNTEAFF TGCGCCAGCAGCGCTACTCAGGGGTTGAACACTGAAGCTTTCTTT
TRBD1 TRBJ2-4 few 16 TRBV6-6 CASSYSAGTGGNIQYF TGTGCCAGCAGTTACTCGGCTGGGACAGGGGGTAACATTCAGTACTTC
TRBD1 TRBJ1-2 few 15 TRBV27 CASSSSPTGAYGYTF TGTGCCAGCAGTTCCTCCCCGACAGGGGCCTATGGCTACACCTTC
NA TRBJ1-1 once 13 TRBV6-5 CASSYIGDTEAFF TGTGCCAGCAGTTACATAGGGGACACTGAAGCTTTCTTT
NA TRBJ1-1 NA 12 TRBV18 CASSPMNTEAFF TGTGCCAGCTCACCTATGAACACTGAAGCTTTCTTT
TRBD2 TRBJ2-3 NA 16 TRBV18 CASSPQGLAWTDTQYF TGTGCCAGCTCACCTCAAGGACTAGCCTGGACAGATACGCAGTATTTT
TRBD1 TRBJ1-2 NA 16 TRBV19 CASSKIFGQAQDGYTF TGTGCCAGTAGTAAAATCTTCGGACAGGCCCAAGATGGCTACACCTTC
NA TRBJ1-6 NA 18 TRBV12-5 CASGLVRDRRHTNSPLHF TGTGCTAGTGGTTTGGTACGAGACAGGCGTCACACAAATTCACCCCTCCACTTT
TRBD1 TRBJ1-2 NA 14 TRBV7-9 CASSSGTGNYGYTF TGTGCCAGCAGCTCCGGGACAGGGAACTATGGCTACACCTTC